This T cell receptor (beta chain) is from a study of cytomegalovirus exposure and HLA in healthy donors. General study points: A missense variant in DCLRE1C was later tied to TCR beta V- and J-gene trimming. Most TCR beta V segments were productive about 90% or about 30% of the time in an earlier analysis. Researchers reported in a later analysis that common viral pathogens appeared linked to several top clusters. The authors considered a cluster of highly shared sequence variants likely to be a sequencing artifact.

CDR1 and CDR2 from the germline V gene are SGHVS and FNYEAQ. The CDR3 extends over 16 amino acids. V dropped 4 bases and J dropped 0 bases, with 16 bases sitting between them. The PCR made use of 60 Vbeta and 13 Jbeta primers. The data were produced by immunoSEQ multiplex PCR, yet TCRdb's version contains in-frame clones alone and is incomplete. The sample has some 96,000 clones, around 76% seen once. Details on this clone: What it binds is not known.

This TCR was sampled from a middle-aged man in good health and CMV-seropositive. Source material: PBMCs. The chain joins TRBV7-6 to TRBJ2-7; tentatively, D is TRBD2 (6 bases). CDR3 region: CASSSPGTGSSYEQYF. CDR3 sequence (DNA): TGTGCCAGCAGCTCCCCCGGGACTGGGAGCTCCTACGAGCAGTACTTC.